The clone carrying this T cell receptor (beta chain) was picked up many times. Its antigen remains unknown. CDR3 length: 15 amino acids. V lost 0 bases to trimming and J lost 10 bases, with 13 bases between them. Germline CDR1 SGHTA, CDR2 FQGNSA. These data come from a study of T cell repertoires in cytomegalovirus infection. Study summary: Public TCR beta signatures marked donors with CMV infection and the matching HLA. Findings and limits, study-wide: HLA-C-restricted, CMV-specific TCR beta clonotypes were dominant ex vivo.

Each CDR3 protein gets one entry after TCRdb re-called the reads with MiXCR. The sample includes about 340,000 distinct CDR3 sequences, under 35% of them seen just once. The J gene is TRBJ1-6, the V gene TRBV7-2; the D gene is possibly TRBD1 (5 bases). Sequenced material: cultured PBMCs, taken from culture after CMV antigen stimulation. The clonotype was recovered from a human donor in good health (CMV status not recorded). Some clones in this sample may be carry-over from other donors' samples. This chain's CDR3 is CASSLAGAQKSPLHF. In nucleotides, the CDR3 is TGTGCCAGCAGCTTAGCAGGGGCGCAGAAATCACCCCTCCACTTT.